This T cell receptor (beta chain) comes out of a study of T-cell reconstitution after alpha-beta-depleted transplantation in children. The table lists this clonotype with many counts. It was with unique molecular identifiers that the TCRbeta library was prepared. TCRdb fed the PCR reads into MiXCR, producing one record per CDR3 protein. Among about 410,000 distinct CDR3 sequences, roughly 21% were seen once, and the ten largest hold around 4%. The length of the CDR3 is 12 residues. Germline trimming cut 7 bases from V and 6 bases from J; bases unmatched to any gene: 6. The material sequenced was PBMCs from the stem cell graft donor, taken from the stem cell graft. This sequence originates from a human donor who donated a stem cell graft to a child with acute myeloid leukemia. V and J are TRBV12-3 or TRBV12-4 and TRBJ2-7; TRBD2 agrees at 7 bases. The CDR3 loop is CASNFGEGEQYF. The CDR3 coding sequence is TGTGCCAGCAACTTCGGGGAGGGCGAGCAGTACTTC.